One and the same sample provided the 22 T cell receptor beta chains below, sequenced in a study of T-cell memory formation after mild COVID-19 (dated by TCRdb to the early 2020s). The receptor library was made with 5' RACE. The sequencer listed for this sample is Illumina NovaSeq 6000. The raw public reads went through TCRdb reprocessing: fastp at Q25, MiXCR clone calling, in-frame beta chains kept. Every distinct CDR3 protein forms one entry, paired with its most common genes and DNA. A total of around 200,000 distinct CDR3 sequences appear in this sample, roughly 10% of them only once. The ten largest account for approximately 3% of the sample. The sample was PBMCs or a T cell subset sorted from them (not recorded which). These receptors all come from a man aged 18 to 29 who had mild COVID-19 (a few samples of this study predate the infection). The sample titles of this study are shuffled in the database, so cell type and time point are left out; the donor was told from shared clones.

This clonotype was seen a few times. The V gene is TRBV20-1, the J gene TRBJ2-2; the D is unclear. CDR3 length: 14 amino acids. V dropped 1 base and J dropped 2 bases, with 8 bases sitting between them. Germline loops: CDR1 DFQATT, CDR2 SNEGSKA (reference sequence). For the CDR3, the DNA is TGCAGTGCTAGAGGCGCCCCTAACACCGGGGAGCTGTTTTTT. Amino acids: CSARGAPNTGELFF.

This clonotype has only a few counts. Here the CDR3 reads CAPNAGTADNSPLHF. CDR3 DNA sequence: TGTGCCCCGAACGCCGGGACTGCCGATAATTCACCCCTCCACTTT. The chain couples TRBV7-3 to TRBJ1-6; perhaps TRBD1 as D (5 bases). V lost 11 bases and J 5 bases, leaving 19 bases between the germline ends. CDR3 length equals 15 residues. The germline gives CDR1 SGHTA, CDR2 FQGTGA.

This clonotype was found a few times. This sequence joins TRBV5-1 and TRBJ2-5; perhaps TRBD1 as D (5 bases). Trimming shortened V by 0 bases and J by 2 bases, and 11 bases separated the two germline ends. Germline-derived CDR1 and CDR2 are SGHRS and YFSETQ. CDR3 size: 15 residues. In DNA form, the CDR3 reads TGCGCCAGCAGCTTGGACACAGGTTTTCAAGAGACCCAGTACTTC. Its translation is CASSLDTGFQETQYF. The full variable domain, in which reference TRBV5-1 and TRBJ2-5 provide the parts outside the CDR3, is KAGVTQTPRYLIKTRGQQVTLSCSPISGHRSVSWYQQTPGQGLQFLFEYFSETQRNKGNFPGRFSGRQFSNSRSEMNVSTLELGDSALYLCASSLDTGFQETQYFGPGTRLLVL.

The table lists this clonotype with a few counts. The chain links TRBV20-1 to TRBJ2-3; D is undetermined. The CDR3 runs to 12 residues. V gave up 1 base and J gave up 6 bases, with 8 bases separating them. CDR1 is DFQATT and CDR2 is SNEGSKA in the germline V gene (reference sequence). The CDR3 region has the DNA TGCAGTGCTAGAGTGGCTAGTGATACGCAGTATTTT. Encoded protein: CSARVASDTQYF.

The sample holds a few counts of this clonotype. The gene calls are TRBV7-9 and TRBJ1-3; D gene ambiguous. The CDR3 loop spans 14 amino acids. Per the germline V gene, CDR1 is SEHNR and CDR2 is FQNEAQ (reference sequence). The V gene lost 8 bases and the J gene lost 0 bases, with 11 bases spanning the gap. For the CDR3, the DNA is TGTGCCAGCCACGCGGGCAGCTCTGGAAACACCATATATTTT. It translates to CASHAGSSGNTIYF.

This clonotype was seen a few times. V gene TRBV5-1 combines with J gene TRBJ2-5, with TRBD1 as a possible D gene (6 bases). This CDR3 is built from 14 residues. Deletions cut 3 bases from V and 2 bases from J, with 11 bases between. Germline CDR1 is SGHRS and CDR2 is YFSETQ. CDR3 sequence reads: CASSSQGKQETQYF. In DNA form, the CDR3 reads TGCGCCAGCAGCTCTCAGGGGAAGCAAGAGACCCAGTACTTC.

The rearrangement links TRBV7-2 to TRBJ2-5, with 9 bases lining up with TRBD2. Trimming took 1 base from V and 5 from J; bases not matched to a gene: 8. CDR3 size: 16 residues. The germline CDR1 and CDR2 sequences are SGHTA and FQGNSA. The CDR3 sequence: CASSLVGAGGFETQYF. Here the CDR3 DNA reads TGTGCCAGCAGCTTAGTGGGAGCGGGGGGCTTTGAGACCCAGTACTTC.

The table lists this clonotype with a few counts. The rearrangement joins TRBV9 to TRBJ1-2; D might be TRBD1 (5 bases). This CDR3 has 13 residues. Germline CDR1 is SGDLS and CDR2 is YYNGEE. The V and J ends lost 3 bases and 6 bases respectively, with 12 bases between them. The CDR3 DNA reads as TGTGCCAGCAGCGGTGGAGGAGGGGATGGCTACACCTTC. Its translation is CASSGGGGDGYTF.

This clonotype was seen more than once but under ten times. This chain's CDR3 is CASSPLPGTGTDTQYF. CDR3 bases: TGCGCCAGCAGCCCGCTACCCGGGACTGGCACAGATACGCAGTATTTT. The rearrangement uses TRBV5-1 and TRBJ2-3, with TRBD2 as a possible D gene (6 bases). Trimming shortened V by 4 bases and J by 1 base, and 16 bases separated the two germline ends. The CDR3 consists of 16 residues. Germline CDR1 SGHRS, CDR2 YFSETQ.

The chain combines TRBV18 with TRBJ2-5; possible D gene TRBD1, 6 bases. This CDR3 has 14 amino acids. The ends were cut back, 3 bases at V and 2 bases at J, with 10 bases in the middle. Germline CDR1 reads KGHSH; CDR2 reads LQKENI. The CDR3 DNA reads as TGTGCCAGCTCACCCAGGACAGATCAAGAGACCCAGTACTTC. Its translation is CASSPRTDQETQYF.

A few counts support this clonotype. The chain joins TRBV7-3 to TRBJ1-5, with D perhaps TRBD1 (5 bases). The CDR3 has 18 residues. Germline V CDR1 and CDR2: SGHTA, FQGTGA. V shed 8 bases and J shed 0 bases, with 23 bases lying between them. The CDR3 protein is CASGGSFFQGSSNQPQHF. The CDR3 bases are TGTGCCAGCGGGGGGTCCTTTTTTCAGGGTAGTAGCAATCAGCCCCAGCATTTT.

At least ten counts were recorded for this clonotype. At one of its ends the junction is not consistent with the germline gene, which may arise from a read error. The V call is TRBV3-1, the J call TRBJ2-5; D perhaps matches TRBD2 (5 bases). CDR1 is LGHDT and CDR2 is YNNKEL in the germline V gene (reference sequence). The CDR3 length is 11 residues. The CDR3: CASSLRTLRRF. In DNA, the CDR3 is TGTGCCAGCAGCTTAAGGACTCTTCGTCGCTTC.

DNA of the CDR3: TGTGCCAGCAGCCAAGGCTGGAGGGACCGGAATCAGCCCCAGCATTTT. This codes for CASSQGWRDRNQPQHF. V gene TRBV7-2 combines with J gene TRBJ1-5, with D possibly being TRBD1 (5 bases). V lost 5 bases and J 4 bases, leaving 18 bases between the germline ends. CDR3 length: 16 residues. Germline V gene sequence: CDR1 SGHTA, CDR2 FQGNSA. The variable domain in full, completed from reference TRBV7-2 and TRBJ1-5, reads GAGVSQSPSNKVTEKGKDVELRCDPISGHTALYWYRQSLGQGLEFLIYFQGNSAPDKSGLPSDRFSAERTGGSVSTLTIQRTQQEDSAVYLCASSQGWRDRNQPQHFGDGTRLSIL.

The V gene is TRBV6-2 or TRBV6-3, the J gene TRBJ2-2; 7 nucleotides match TRBD1. Germline lookup yields CDR1 MNHEY and CDR2 SVGEGT. The V and J ends lost 2 bases and 4 bases, in that order; junction bases with no gene match: 10. The CDR3 has 17 residues. The CDR3 loop reads CASSYRSDRVLTGELFF. As DNA, the CDR3 is TGTGCCAGCAGTTACCGGTCCGACAGGGTTCTCACCGGGGAGCTGTTTTTT.

The sample holds many counts of this clonotype. The CDR3 DNA is TGCGCCAGCAGCTTGGGACAGGCCGGCTCACCCCTCCACTTT. It encodes CASSLGQAGSPLHF. This chain connects TRBV5-1 to TRBJ1-6; D perhaps matches TRBD1 (6 bases). The CDR3 sequence is 14 residues long. Trimming removed 0 bases from V and 10 bases from J, with 11 bases in between. In germline, CDR1 is SGHRS, CDR2 YFSETQ.

This clonotype appeared once. Since a much larger clone is just one base distant, this may be a read error. The CDR3 DNA sequence: TGTGCCATCGCCACTGGCGAAAAACTGTTTTTT. Translation: CAIATGEKLFF. The chain carries TRBV7-9 and TRBJ1-4, with D unresolved. The CDR3 contains 11 residues. Germline V gives CDR1 SEHNR, CDR2 FQNEAQ (reference sequence). Trimming stripped 10 bases from V and 8 bases from J, with 11 bases between.

This clonotype was seen a few times. J is TRBJ2-2 and V is TRBV11-3, with TRBD1 as a possible D gene (5 bases). Deletions cut 5 bases from V and 5 bases from J, with 18 bases between. Germline-derived CDR1 and CDR2 are SGHNT and YENEEA. The CDR3 length is 16 residues. The CDR3 sequence: CASSPPLGPGTGELFF. The CDR3 DNA reads TGTGCCAGCAGCCCCCCCCTGGGTCCAGGGACCGGGGAGCTGTTTTTT.

This clonotype was seen a few times. The chain joins TRBV20-1 to TRBJ2-7; the D call may be TRBD1 or TRBD2 (5 bases each). From germline, CDR1 is DFQATT and CDR2 SNEGSKA (reference sequence). The CDR3 length is 15 residues. V lost 3 bases and J lost 3, with 18 bases in between. CDR3 coding DNA: TGCAGTGCTAGTTTCGGGGCACTAGGGAGCTACGAGCAGTACTTC. It translates to CSASFGALGSYEQYF.

This chain connects TRBV20-1 to TRBJ1-2; D might be TRBD1 (6 bases). The CDR3 consists of 11 residues. V lost 7 bases and J lost 8, with 14 bases in between. Germline V gene sequence: CDR1 DFQATT, CDR2 SNEGSKA (reference sequence). The CDR3 reads CSVTGLSGYTF. DNA for the CDR3: TGCAGTGTAACAGGGCTGTCGGGCTACACCTTC.

The chain couples TRBV6-2 or TRBV6-3 to TRBJ2-2; D unclear. The germline gives CDR1 MNHEY, CDR2 SVGEGT. The CDR3 extends over 15 amino acids. Between the trimmed V and J ends, which lost 2 bases and 4 bases, there was a span of 11 bases. CDR3 sequence (DNA): TGTGCCAGCAGTTACGTGGCTCCCGGCACCGGGGAGCTGTTTTTT. It specifies CASSYVAPGTGELFF.

The chain is built from TRBV20-1 and TRBJ2-3; TRBD2 matches at 12 bases. The CDR3 runs to 17 residues. Germline assignment: CDR1 DFQATT and CDR2 SNEGSKA (reference sequence). The V and J ends lost 5 bases and 0 bases, in that order; junction bases with no gene match: 9. CDR3 nucleotide sequence: TGCAGTGCTGCCCGTACTAGCGGGGGGTTTAGCACAGATACGCAGTATTTT. This encodes CSAARTSGGFSTDTQYF.

The rearrangement joins TRBV28 to TRBJ2-2; D perhaps matches TRBD1 (6 bases). Trimming pared 3 bases from V and 5 bases from J, leaving 22 bases between. The CDR3 covers 18 residues. Germline V gives CDR1 MDHEN, CDR2 SYDVKM. The CDR3 nucleotides are TGTGCCAGCAGTTTCCCCGGGCTAACAGGGTTGTGGACCGGGGAGCTGTTTTTT. Its protein product is CASSFPGLTGLWTGELFF.